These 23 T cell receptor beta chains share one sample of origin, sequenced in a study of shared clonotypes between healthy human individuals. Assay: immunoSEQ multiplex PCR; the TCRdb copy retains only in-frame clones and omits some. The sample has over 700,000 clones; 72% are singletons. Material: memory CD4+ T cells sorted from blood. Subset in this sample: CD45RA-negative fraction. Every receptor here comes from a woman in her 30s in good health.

CDR3 residues: CASSEGGAGPGEQYF. In DNA, the CDR3 is TGTGCCAGCTCGGAGGGTGGGGCAGGACCTGGCGAGCAGTACTTC. This rearrangement joins TRBV18 to TRBJ2-7; possibly TRBD2 for D (6 bases). The CDR3 covers 15 residues. V was pared by 6 bases and J by 6 bases, with 21 bases between. Germline CDR1 and CDR2: KGHSH and LQKENI. The full variable domain, with the rest looked up from reference TRBV18 and TRBJ2-7, is NAGVMQNPRHLVRRRGQEARLRCSPMKGHSHVYWYRQLPEEGLKFMVYLQKENIIDESGMPKERFSAEFPKEGPSILRIQQVVRGDSAAYFCASSEGGAGPGEQYFGPGTRLTVT.

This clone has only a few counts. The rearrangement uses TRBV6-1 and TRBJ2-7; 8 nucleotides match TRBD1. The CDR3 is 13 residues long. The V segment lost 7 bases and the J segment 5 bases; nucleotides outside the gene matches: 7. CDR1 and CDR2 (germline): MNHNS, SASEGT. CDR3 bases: TGTGCCAGCACCCCAGGACAGGGAGACGAGCAGTACTTC. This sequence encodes CASTPGQGDEQYF.

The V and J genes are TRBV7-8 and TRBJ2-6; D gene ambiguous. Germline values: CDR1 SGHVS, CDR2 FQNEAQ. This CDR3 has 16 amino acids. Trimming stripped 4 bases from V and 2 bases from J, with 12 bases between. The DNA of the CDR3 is TGTGCCAGCAGCTCTACGGGCCGGGCTGGGGCCAACGTCCTGACTTTC. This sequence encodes CASSSTGRAGANVLTF. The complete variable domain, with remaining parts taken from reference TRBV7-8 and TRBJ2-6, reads GAGVSQSPRYKVAKRGQDVALRCDPISGHVSLFWYQQALGQGPEFLTYFQNEAQLDKSGLPSDRFFAERPEGSVSTLKIQRTQQEDSAVYLCASSSTGRAGANVLTFGAGSRLTVL.

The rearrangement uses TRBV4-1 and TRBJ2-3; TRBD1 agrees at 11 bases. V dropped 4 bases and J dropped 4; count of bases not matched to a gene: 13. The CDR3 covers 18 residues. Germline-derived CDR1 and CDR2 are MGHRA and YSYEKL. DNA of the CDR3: TGCGCCAGCAGCCGCCTCAATCCCGGGACAGGGGGAGCAGATACGCAGTATTTT. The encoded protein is CASSRLNPGTGGADTQYF.

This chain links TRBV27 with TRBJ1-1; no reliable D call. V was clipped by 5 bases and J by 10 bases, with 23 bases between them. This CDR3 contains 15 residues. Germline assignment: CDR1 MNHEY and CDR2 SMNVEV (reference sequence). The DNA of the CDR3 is TGTGCCAGCAGTCGCACCATACCGGGCCAGTTTGGAGCTTTCTTT. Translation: CASSRTIPGQFGAFF.

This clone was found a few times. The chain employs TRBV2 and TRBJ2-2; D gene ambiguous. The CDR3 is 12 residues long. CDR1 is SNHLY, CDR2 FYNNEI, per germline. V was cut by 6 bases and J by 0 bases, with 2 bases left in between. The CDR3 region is CASRPNTGELFF. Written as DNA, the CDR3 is TGTGCCAGCAGGCCGAACACCGGGGAGCTGTTTTTT.

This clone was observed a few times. The CDR3 region is CASSAGLAGGVYNEQFF. CDR3 nucleotides: TGTGCCAGTAGTGCCGGACTAGCGGGAGGGGTTTACAATGAGCAGTTCTTC. The V and J genes are TRBV19 and TRBJ2-1; 15 nucleotides line up with TRBD2. The CDR3 has 17 amino acids. The junction had 6 bases not matched to a gene; V was cut back by 5 bases and J by 4 bases. Germline CDR1 reads LNHDA; CDR2 reads SQIVND (reference sequence).

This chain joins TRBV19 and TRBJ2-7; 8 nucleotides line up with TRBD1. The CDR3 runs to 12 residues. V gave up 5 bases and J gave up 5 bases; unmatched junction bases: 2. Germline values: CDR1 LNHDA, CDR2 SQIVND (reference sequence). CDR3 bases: TGTGCCAGTAGTCGACAGGGGAACGAGCAGTACTTC. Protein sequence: CASSRQGNEQYF.

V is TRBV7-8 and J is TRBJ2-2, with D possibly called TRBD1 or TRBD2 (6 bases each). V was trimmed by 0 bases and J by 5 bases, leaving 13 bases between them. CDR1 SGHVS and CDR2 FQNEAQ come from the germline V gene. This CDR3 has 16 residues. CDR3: CASSLAAGGATGELFF. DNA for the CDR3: TGTGCCAGCAGCTTAGCGGCCGGGGGCGCGACCGGGGAGCTGTTTTTT.

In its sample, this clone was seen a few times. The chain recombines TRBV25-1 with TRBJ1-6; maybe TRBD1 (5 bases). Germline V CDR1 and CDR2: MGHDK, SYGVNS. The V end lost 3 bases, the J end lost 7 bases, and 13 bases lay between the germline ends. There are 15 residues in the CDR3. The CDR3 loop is CASSDSRVWNSPLHF. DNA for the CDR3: TGTGCCAGCAGTGATTCCAGGGTGTGGAATTCACCCCTCCACTTT. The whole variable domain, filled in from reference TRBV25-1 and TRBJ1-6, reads EADIYQTPRYLVIGTGKKITLECSQTMGHDKMYWYQQDPGMELHLIHYSYGVNSTEKGDLSSESTVSRIRTEHFPLTLESARPSHTSQYLCASSDSRVWNSPLHFGNGTRLTVT.

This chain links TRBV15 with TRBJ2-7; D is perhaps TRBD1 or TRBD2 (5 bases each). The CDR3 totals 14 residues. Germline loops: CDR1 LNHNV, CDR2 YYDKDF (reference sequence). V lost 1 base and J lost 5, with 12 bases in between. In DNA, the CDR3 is TGTGCCACCAGCAGAGCGGACGGGACCGACGAGCAGTACTTC. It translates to CATSRADGTDEQYF.

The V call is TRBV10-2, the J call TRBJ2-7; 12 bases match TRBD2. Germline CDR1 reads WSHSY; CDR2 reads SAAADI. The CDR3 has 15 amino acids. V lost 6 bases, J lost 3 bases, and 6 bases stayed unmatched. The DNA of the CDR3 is TGCGCCAGCAGGGCTGGACTAGCGGGATACTACGAGCAGTACTTC. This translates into CASRAGLAGYYEQYF.

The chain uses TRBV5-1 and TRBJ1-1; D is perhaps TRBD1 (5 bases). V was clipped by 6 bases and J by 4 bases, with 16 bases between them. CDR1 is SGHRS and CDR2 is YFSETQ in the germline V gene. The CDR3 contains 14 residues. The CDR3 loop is CASTQGNAGTEAFF. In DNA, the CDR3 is TGCGCCAGCACCCAGGGTAATGCTGGCACTGAAGCTTTCTTT.

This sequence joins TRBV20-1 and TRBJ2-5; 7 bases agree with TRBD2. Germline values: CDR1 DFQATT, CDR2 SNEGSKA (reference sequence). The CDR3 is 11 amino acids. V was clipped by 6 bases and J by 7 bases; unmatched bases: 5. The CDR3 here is CSAPPGGTQYF. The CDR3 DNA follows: TGCAGTGCCCCGCCGGGGGGGACCCAGTACTTC.

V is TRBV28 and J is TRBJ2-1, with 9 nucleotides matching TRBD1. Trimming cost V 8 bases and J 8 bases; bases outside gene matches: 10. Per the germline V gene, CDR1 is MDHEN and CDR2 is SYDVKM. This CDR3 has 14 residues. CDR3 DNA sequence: TGTGCCAGCGCCCAACAGGGGGCGTCGGATGAGCAGTTCTTC. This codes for CASAQQGASDEQFF.

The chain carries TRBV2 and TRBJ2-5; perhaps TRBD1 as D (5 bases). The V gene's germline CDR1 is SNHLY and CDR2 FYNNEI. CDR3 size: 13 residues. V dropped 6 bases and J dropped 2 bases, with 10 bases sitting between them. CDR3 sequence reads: CASRQDRQETQYF. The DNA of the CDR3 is TGTGCCAGCAGACAAGACAGACAAGAGACCCAGTACTTC.

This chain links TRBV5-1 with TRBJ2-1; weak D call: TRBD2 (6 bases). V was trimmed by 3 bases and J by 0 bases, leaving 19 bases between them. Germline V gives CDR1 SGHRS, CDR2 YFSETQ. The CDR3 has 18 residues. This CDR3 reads CASSSVSGRVSSYNEQFF. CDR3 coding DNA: TGCGCCAGCAGCTCGGTGAGCGGGCGGGTCAGCTCCTACAATGAGCAGTTCTTC.

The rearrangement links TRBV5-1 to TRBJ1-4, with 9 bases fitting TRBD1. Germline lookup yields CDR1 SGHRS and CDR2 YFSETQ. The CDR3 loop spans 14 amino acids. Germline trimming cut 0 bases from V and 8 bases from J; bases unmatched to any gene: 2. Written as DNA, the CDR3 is TGCGCCAGCAGCTTGGGGGGACAGGGCGAAAAACTGTTTTTT. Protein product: CASSLGGQGEKLFF.

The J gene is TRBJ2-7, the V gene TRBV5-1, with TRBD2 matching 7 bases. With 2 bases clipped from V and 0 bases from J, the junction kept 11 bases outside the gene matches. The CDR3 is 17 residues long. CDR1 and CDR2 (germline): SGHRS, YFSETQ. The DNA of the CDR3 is TGCGCCAGCAGCTTTCGGGATTGGGGGACTAACTCCTACGAGCAGTACTTC. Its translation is CASSFRDWGTNSYEQYF.

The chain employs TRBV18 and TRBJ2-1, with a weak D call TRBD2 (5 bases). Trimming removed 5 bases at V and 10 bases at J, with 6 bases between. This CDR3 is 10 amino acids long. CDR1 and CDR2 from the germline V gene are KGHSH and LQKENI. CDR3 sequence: CASSREEQFF. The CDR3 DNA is TGTGCCAGCTCAAGGGAGGAGCAGTTCTTC.

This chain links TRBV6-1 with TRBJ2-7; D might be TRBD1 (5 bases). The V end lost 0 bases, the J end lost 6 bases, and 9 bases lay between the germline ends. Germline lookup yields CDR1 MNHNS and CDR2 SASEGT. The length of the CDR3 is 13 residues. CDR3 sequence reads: CASSEAGRAEQYF. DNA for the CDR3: TGTGCCAGCAGTGAAGCGGGCAGGGCCGAGCAGTACTTC.

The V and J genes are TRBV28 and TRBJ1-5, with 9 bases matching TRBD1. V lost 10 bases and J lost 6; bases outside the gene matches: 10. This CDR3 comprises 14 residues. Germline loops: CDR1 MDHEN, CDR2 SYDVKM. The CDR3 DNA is TGTGCCACAGTACAGGGGGCCGGGAGTCAGCCCCAGCATTTT. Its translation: CATVQGAGSQPQHF.

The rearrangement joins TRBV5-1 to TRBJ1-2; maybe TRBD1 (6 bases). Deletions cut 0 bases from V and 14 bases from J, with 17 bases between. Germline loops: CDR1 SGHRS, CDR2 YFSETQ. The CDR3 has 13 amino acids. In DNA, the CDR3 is TGCGCCAGCAGCTTGGGGGACACTCTCTGGGGAACCTTC. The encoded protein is CASSLGDTLWGTF.